A single T cell receptor (beta chain) is shown here with its context. No antigen is known for it. This specimen comes from a study of cytomegalovirus exposure and HLA in healthy donors. Notes on the study in general: Immune exposure information comprised only CMV serostatus.

CDR1 and CDR2 from the germline V gene are SGHRS and YFSETQ. Trimming at V came to 3 bases and at J to 0 bases, leaving 7 bases not matched to a gene. The CDR3 is 17 residues long. The PCR employed 60 Vbeta primers together with 13 Jbeta primers. Assay: immunoSEQ multiplex PCR; the TCRdb copy retains only in-frame clones and omits some. The data contain some 120,000 clones, 80% of them singletons. The gene calls are TRBV5-1 and TRBJ2-3; TRBD1 aligns across 10 bases. The sequence was obtained from a male donor in good health and CMV-seronegative. The material sequenced was PBMCs. CDR3 in DNA: TGCGCCAGCAGCTCAGGACAGGGGGAGATAAGCACAGATACGCAGTATTTT. It codes for CASSSGQGEISTDTQYF.